A selection of T cell receptor beta chains follows, all from one sample in a study of regulatory T cells in long-lasting Graves disease. Each CDR3 protein is one row after TCRdb ran MiXCR on the multiplex PCR reads. There are about 470,000 distinct CDR3 sequences in the sample; roughly 21% occur only once, and about 7% lies in the top ten. The sample here was peripheral blood mononuclear cells (PBMCs), taken when the disease was refractory, from a patient treated with antithyroid drugs. The origin of the receptors is a female donor with Graves disease. Both conserved end residues are part of each CDR3. Each record gives: V gene, CDR3 protein.

TRBV28 | CASRKHGGNDYEQYF
TRBV11-3 | CASSPGLITGELFF
TRBV5-1 | CASRVTYRGRGTEAFF
TRBV11-3 | CASSTLAGLNIQYF
TRBV27 | CASSRAGFYQPQHF
TRBV10-3 | CAINNGRDQETQYF
TRBV7-6 | CASSLRDRNEKLFF
TRBV10-1 | CASSDSDLGSKETQYF
TRBV9 | CASSSRLAGGGTDTQYF
TRBV6-2/TRBV6-3 | CASSPRQRSYEQYF
TRBV28 | CASSLIQGVDGYTF
TRBV2 | CASKGSLLSTEAFF
TRBV5-1 | CASSSGESGYTF
TRBV20-1 | CSARGTGRNTEAFF
TRBV6-5 | CASSYSTDSYEQYF
TRBV12-3/TRBV12-4 | CASSLALTGLDGYTF
TRBV28 | CATTPGLLYGYTF
TRBV10-3 | CAIKAGLNTEAFF
TRBV2 | CASGGAGNYNEQFF
TRBV7-9 | CASSSPYRDRGHEQYF
TRBV28 | CASRPWTGGSGYTF
TRBV3-1 | CASSQSPGIHQETQYF
TRBV12-5 | CASGFGRGNTEAFF
TRBV28 | CASRGGVGTNEKLFF
TRBV6-1 | CAARSSNTEAFF
TRBV28 | CASSRGQIYSSGNTIYF
TRBV6-2/TRBV6-3 | CASRIWGFGELGTGELFF
TRBV29-1 | CSVEGAGGPSYEQYF
TRBV11-2 | CASSIGTGLNEQYF
TRBV20-1 | CSASLTGEGNQPQHF
TRBV6-9 | CASSYGLGTSETQYF
TRBV12-3/TRBV12-4 | CASSLESARGGGYTF
TRBV7-2 | CASSQSSATYEQYF
TRBV19 | CASSIGGYTGELFF
TRBV4-1 | CASSRAAQETQYF
TRBV12-3/TRBV12-4 | CASMPGGRGSYEQYF
TRBV20-1 | CSARAGTDPNSPLHF
TRBV5-1 | CASSLVGKAEAFF
TRBV4-1 | CASSQGRAAKNIQYF
TRBV6-5 | CASSLMGGLAGDSEETQYF
TRBV14 | CASSPYSRDRRFLLWGSYTF
TRBV12-5 | CASGLIRGSNQPQHF
TRBV19 | CASSISGLGEKLFF
TRBV7-9 | CASSRAGTSVQETQYF
TRBV13 | CASSLGAGGAGNTEAFF
TRBV7-9 | CASSFDLPNPVLGNTIYF